The rows below give T cell receptor beta chains drawn from one sample of a study of blood T cell repertoires in COVID-19. Method: immunoSEQ multiplex PCR; TCRdb's copy keeps in-frame clones and lacks some. Of some 110,000 clones listed, approximately 78% were seen once; the top ten hold roughly 8.2%. Sequenced sample: peripheral blood. These receptors all stem from a man aged 70-80 years with acute or convalescent COVID-19. Both conserved end residues are part of each CDR3. A D gene is named only where the DNA matches it firmly. Expanded clones get a size class; other rows say once, few or many, or leave the size out.

cdr3_length d_call j_call clone_size v_call cdr3_nt cdr3_aa
16 TRBD2 TRBJ2-3 few TRBV10-3 TGTGCCAGCGCCGGGACTAGCGTAACGATCACAGATACGCAGTATTTT CASAGTSVTITDTQYF
13 - TRBJ2-1 - TRBV2 TGTGCCAGCAGTGTTGCAGGGGCATCGGAGCAGTTCTTC CASSVAGASEQFF
14 - TRBJ1-2 - TRBV7-9 TGTGCCAGCAGCTTCAGACAGCCATCCTATGGCTACACCTTC CASSFRQPSYGYTF
15 TRBD1 TRBJ1-3 - TRBV3-1/TRBV3-2 TGTGCCAGCAGCCGCACAGGGGCTTCTGGAAACACCATATATTTT CASSRTGASGNTIYF
19 TRBD1 TRBJ1-1 - TRBV7-9 TGTGCCAGCAGCCCGCGAGGAAAGGGGACAGGGGAAGTGAACACTGAAGCTTTCTTT CASSPRGKGTGEVNTEAFF
15 TRBD1 TRBJ2-1 - TRBV4-1 TGCGCCAGCAGCCTCGGACAGGGAGTCGGCAATGAGCAGTTCTTC CASSLGQGVGNEQFF
17 TRBD1 TRBJ1-2 few TRBV9 TGTGCCAGCAGCGTAGCGGTTACGGGACAGGGGAAGGATGGCTACACCTTC CASSVAVTGQGKDGYTF
16 TRBD1 TRBJ1-1 - TRBV5-6 TGTGCCAGCAGCCCCCGACAGGGGCGGTGGGACACTGAAGCTTTCTTT CASSPRQGRWDTEAFF
14 - TRBJ1-3 - TRBV6-5 TGTGCCAGCTCGAAGGGGCCCTCTGGAAACACCATATATTTT CASSKGPSGNTIYF
12 - TRBJ1-5 - TRBV19 TGTGCCAGTAGTATAGGGGCAAAGCCCCAGCATTTT CASSIGAKPQHF
12 - TRBJ1-5 - TRBV12-3/TRBV12-4 TGTGCCAGCAGTCCCGTAGATCAGCCCCAGCATTTT CASSPVDQPQHF
13 TRBD1 TRBJ2-7 - TRBV5-4 TGTGCCAGCAGCCGGGACAGAAGTAACGAGCAGTACTTC CASSRDRSNEQYF
11 - TRBJ2-7 - TRBV20-1 TGCAGTGCGAGAACCTCGGGCGAGCAGTACTTC CSARTSGEQYF
16 TRBD1 TRBJ2-7 - TRBV28 TGTGCCAGCAGTTTCAGTCTCGGGACAGGGTCTACCGAGCAGTACTTC CASSFSLGTGSTEQYF
13 - TRBJ1-2 - TRBV12-3/TRBV12-4 TGTGCCAGCACCTGGGAGCGCAACTATGGCTACACCTTC CASTWERNYGYTF
15 - TRBJ1-3 - TRBV7-9 TGTGCCAGCAGCTTAGGCGGCAGCTCTGGAAACACCATATATTTT CASSLGGSSGNTIYF
14 - TRBJ1-4 - TRBV29-1 TGCAGCGTTGGGGGGGACTTCGCGGGTGAAAAACTGTTTTTT CSVGGDFAGEKLFF
16 - TRBJ1-6 - TRBV13 TGTGCCAGCAGCGTCGGCTCGGGACTATATAATTCACCCCTCCACTTT CASSVGSGLYNSPLHF
15 - TRBJ1-6 - TRBV14 TGTGCCAGCAGCCTTGGACAGACTCATAATTCACCCCTCCACTTT CASSLGQTHNSPLHF
13 - TRBJ1-5 - TRBV2 TGTGCCAGCAGTGGAATCGACAGTCAGCCCCAGCATTTT CASSGIDSQPQHF
13 TRBD1 TRBJ1-4 - TRBV5-4 TGTGCCAGCAGCATTTGGGACAGTGAAAAACTGTTTTTT CASSIWDSEKLFF
15 - TRBJ2-2 - TRBV18 TGTGCCAGCTCACAACAGAACGCGAACACCGGGGAGCTGTTTTTT CASSQQNANTGELFF
14 TRBD1 TRBJ2-7 - TRBV2 TGTGCCAGCAGGGGTGGACAGGTCTCCTACGAGCAGTACTTC CASRGGQVSYEQYF
14 TRBD2 TRBJ2-1 once TRBV11-3 TGTGCCAGCAGCCGCGGGGGTTCCTACAATGAGCAGTTCTTC CASSRGGSYNEQFF